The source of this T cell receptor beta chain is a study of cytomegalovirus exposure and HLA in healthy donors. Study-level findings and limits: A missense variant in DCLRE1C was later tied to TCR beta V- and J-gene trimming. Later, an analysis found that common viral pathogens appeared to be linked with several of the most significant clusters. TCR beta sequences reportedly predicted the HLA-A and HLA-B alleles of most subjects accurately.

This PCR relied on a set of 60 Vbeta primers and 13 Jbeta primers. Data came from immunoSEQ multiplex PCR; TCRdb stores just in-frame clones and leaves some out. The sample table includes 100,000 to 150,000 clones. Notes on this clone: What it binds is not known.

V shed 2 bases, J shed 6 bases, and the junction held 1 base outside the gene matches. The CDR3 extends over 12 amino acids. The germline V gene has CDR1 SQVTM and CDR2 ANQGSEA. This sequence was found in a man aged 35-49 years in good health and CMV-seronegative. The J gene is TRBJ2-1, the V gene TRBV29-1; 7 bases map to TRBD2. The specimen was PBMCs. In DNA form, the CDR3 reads TGCAGCGTTGAACTAGCGGTCAATGAGCAGTTCTTC. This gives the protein CSVELAVNEQFF.